Each of the 2 T cell receptor beta chains below was sequenced from the same sample in a study of T cell responses to AZD1222 COVID-19 vaccine (dated by TCRdb to the early 2020s). Read against the paper, the sample's time point label means: baseline before first vaccination. The library was obtained by the immunoSEQ multiplex PCR assay. The table comes from immuneACCESS by way of TCRdb, which keeps in-frame sequences with V and J called. Part of the clones is missing from these tables; in studies checked, under half for an unresolved V gene and the rest for unknown reasons. For this sample there are more than 85,000 clones; 81% appear just once. Of the sample, 4% to 5% falls within the top ten clones. Specimen: peripheral blood, collected on day 0 of AZD1222 vaccination. Receptors originate from an adult in good health.

The chain couples TRBV5-4 to TRBJ1-1; TRBD1 matches 8 bases. This CDR3 has 14 amino acids. CDR1 and CDR2 from the germline V gene are SGHNT and YYREEE (reference sequence). The junction had 6 bases not matched to a gene; V was cut back by 3 bases and J by 5 bases. Here the CDR3 DNA reads TGTGCCAGCAGCTCGACAGGGGAGGGGACTGAAGCTTTCTTT. Protein sequence: CASSSTGEGTEAFF.

CDR3 in amino acids: CASSPTGGTDTQYF. The CDR3 nucleotides read TGTGCCAGCAGCCCGACGGGGGGGACAGATACGCAGTATTTT. The chain links TRBV7-2 to TRBJ2-3; 8 bases are shared with TRBD2. V dropped 5 bases and J dropped 3; count of bases not matched to a gene: 4. Germline assignment: CDR1 SGHTA and CDR2 FQGNSA. CDR3 length equals 14 residues.